This T cell receptor beta chain was identified in a study of HIV-infected patients and healthy controls. Study outcomes and limitations: Compared with controls, mean Gini indices were significantly raised in HIV-infected repertoires, possibly indicating oligoclonality. In healthy controls, MAIT alpha CDR3s were common; in HIV+ repertoires, severely depleted. The authors saw processing only sixteen HIV-infected individuals as a major limitation on generality.

This clonotype was seen a few times. Its matching antigen is unknown. In germline, CDR1 is MNHEY, CDR2 SMNVEV (reference sequence). The V gene end was trimmed by 3 bases and the J gene end by 0 bases; junction bases not matched to a gene: 11. This CDR3 comprises 18 residues. Alpha and beta constant-region primers primed reverse transcription of about 0.5 ug RNA. Using multiplexing indices, alpha and beta chain libraries were generated apart by chain-specific third strand synthesis. Each CDR3 protein gets one entry after TCRdb re-called the 5' RACE reads with MiXCR. Here the sample spans some 9,900 distinct CDR3 sequences, roughly 5.2% being singletons. Whole blood was used without fractionation, so all unsorted peripheral T cells were included.

This clonotype was obtained from an adult with HIV infection. The chain joins TRBV27 to TRBJ2-1; 7 bases line up with TRBD1. The sequencing here drew on blood, taken before antiretroviral therapy. The CDR3 spells CASSFLPLDRSSYNEQFF. The CDR3 DNA reads as TGTGCCAGCAGTTTTCTACCTTTGGACAGGAGCTCCTACAATGAGCAGTTCTTC.